This TCR beta chain emerged from a study of T cell responses to AZD1222 COVID-19 vaccine. Study results and limitations: Clonal diversity was possibly underestimated, and the donors were mostly white British, with more females. All repertoire sampling was performed exclusively after the peak T cell response.

This CDR3 has 15 amino acids. In germline, CDR1 is SGHNT, CDR2 YENEEA. J lost 4 bases, V lost 4 bases, and 7 bases had no gene match. Method: immunoSEQ multiplex PCR; TCRdb's copy keeps in-frame clones and lacks some. The sample contains about 190,000 clones, around 94% of which appear only once. As for this clone: Its target is unknown.

The material was peripheral blood, obtained on day 0 of AZD1222 vaccination. This TCR came from an adult in good health. The rearrangement joins TRBV11-3 to TRBJ2-1; 7 nucleotides line up with TRBD2. CDR3 sequence (DNA): TGTGCCAGCAGCTCCCAGCGGGGCGGGTACAATGAGCAGTTCTTC. Translated: CASSSQRGGYNEQFF.